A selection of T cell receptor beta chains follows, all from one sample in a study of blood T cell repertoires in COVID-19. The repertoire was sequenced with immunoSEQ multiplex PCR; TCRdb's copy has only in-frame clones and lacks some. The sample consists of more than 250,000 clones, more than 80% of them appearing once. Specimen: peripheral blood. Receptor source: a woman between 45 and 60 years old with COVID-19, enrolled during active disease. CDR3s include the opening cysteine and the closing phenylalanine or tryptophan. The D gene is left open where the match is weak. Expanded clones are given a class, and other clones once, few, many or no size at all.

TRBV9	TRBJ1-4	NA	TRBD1	TGTGCCAGCAGCGTAGGACAGGGTATCTGGGGCACTAATGAAAAACTGTTTTTT	CASSVGQGIWGTNEKLFF
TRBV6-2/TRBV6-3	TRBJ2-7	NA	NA	TGTGCCAGCAGTTATGATCAGCGGGTGCCTGCCTACGAGCAGTACTTC	CASSYDQRVPAYEQYF
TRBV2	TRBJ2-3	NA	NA	TGTGCCAGCAGCGATCTCCAGGGGGGTAGCACAGATACGCAGTATTTT	CASSDLQGGSTDTQYF
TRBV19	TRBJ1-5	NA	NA	TGTGCCAGTAGGAGCATACTTCTTATAGTCAATCAGCCCCAGCATTTT	CASRSILLIVNQPQHF
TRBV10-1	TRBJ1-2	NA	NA	TGCGCCAGCAGTGAGTCGTTTCTTCGGGGCTACACCTTC	CASSESFLRGYTF
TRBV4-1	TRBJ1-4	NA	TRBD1	TGCGCCAGCAGCCAGGGACAGGCCGATCGAAAACTGTTTTTT	CASSQGQADRKLFF
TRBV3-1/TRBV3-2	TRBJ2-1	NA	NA	TGTGCCAGCAGCCAAGTAAAAAATGAGCAGTTCTTC	CASSQVKNEQFF
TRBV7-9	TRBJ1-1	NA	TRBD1	TGTGCCAGCAGCGGGAAGGACAGGGGCACTGAAGCTTTCTTT	CASSGKDRGTEAFF
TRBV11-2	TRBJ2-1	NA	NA	TGTGCCAGCAGCTTAATCCCACGGGGTGAGCAGTTCTTC	CASSLIPRGEQFF
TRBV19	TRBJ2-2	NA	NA	TGTGCCAGTACCCTTCAGGGGGGATGGGGCGGGGAGCTGTTTTTT	CASTLQGGWGGELFF
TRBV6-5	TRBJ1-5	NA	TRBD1	TGTGCCAGCAGTCAACAGGGGAGTCATCAGCCCCAGCATTTT	CASSQQGSHQPQHF
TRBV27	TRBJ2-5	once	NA	TGTGCCAGCAGTTTATGGCCTGAGCGGACCCAGTACTTC	CASSLWPERTQYF
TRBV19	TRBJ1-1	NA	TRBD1	TGTGCCAGTAGTATAGATCGGCAGGGGGCAACTGAAGCTTTCTTT	CASSIDRQGATEAFF
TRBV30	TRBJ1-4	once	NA	TGTGCCTGGAGCCGGGAATCAACTAATGAAAAACTGTTTTTT	CAWSRESTNEKLFF
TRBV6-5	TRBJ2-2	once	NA	TGTGCCAGCAGTTATAAGCGGGGGGAGCTGTTTTTT	CASSYKRGELFF
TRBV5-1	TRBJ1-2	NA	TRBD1	TGCGCCAGCAGCCTCCGGGCAGGGGGCAATGACTATGGCTACACCTTC	CASSLRAGGNDYGYTF
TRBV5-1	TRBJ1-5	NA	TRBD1	TGCGCCAGCAGCTCCGGCGGGACAGGCGGCAATCAGCCCCAGCATTTT	CASSSGGTGGNQPQHF
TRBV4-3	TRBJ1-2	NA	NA	TGCGCCAGCAGCCAACGCCATACTTGGGGCCGCGGCTACACCTTC	CASSQRHTWGRGYTF
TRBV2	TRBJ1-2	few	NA	TGTGCCAGCAGTGCAACCGGGACATCGTATGGCTACACCTTC	CASSATGTSYGYTF
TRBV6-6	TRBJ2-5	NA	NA	TGTGCCAGCAGCAATGCGCGGGGTCCCCAAGAGACCCAGTACTTC	CASSNARGPQETQYF
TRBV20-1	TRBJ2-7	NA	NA	TGCAGTGCTAGGAGAGGGAACGAGCAGTACTTC	CSARRGNEQYF
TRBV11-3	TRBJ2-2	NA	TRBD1	TGTGCCAGCAGCTTAGGGCAGGGGGCTCCCGGGGAGCTGTTTTTT	CASSLGQGAPGELFF
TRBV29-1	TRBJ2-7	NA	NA	TGCAGCGTTCGTGTTAGGAGGGACGGCGAGCAGTACTTC	CSVRVRRDGEQYF
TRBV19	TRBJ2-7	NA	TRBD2	TGTGCCAGTAGGCTAGCGGGGGGATACGAGCAGTACTTC	CASRLAGGYEQYF
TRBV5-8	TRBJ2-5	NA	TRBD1	TGTGCCAGCAGCATTTACAGGGGGCAAGAGACCCAGTACTTC	CASSIYRGQETQYF
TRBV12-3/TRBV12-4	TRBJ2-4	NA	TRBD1	TGTGCCAGCAGTAGGGACAGCTTAAACATTCAGTACTTC	CASSRDSLNIQYF
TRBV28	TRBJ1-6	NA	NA	TGTGCCAGCAGATACAGCGGGACGCCTAGGACACCCCTCCACTTT	CASRYSGTPRTPLHF
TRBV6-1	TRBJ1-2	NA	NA	TGTGCCAGCAGTGAGGGGGGGATCTCTAACTATGGCTACACCTTC	CASSEGGISNYGYTF
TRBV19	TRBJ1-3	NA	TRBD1	TGTGCCAGTAAGGGACAGGGGGCCATCTCGGGTGGAAACACCATATATTTT	CASKGQGAISGGNTIYF
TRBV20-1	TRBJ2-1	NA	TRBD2	TGCAGTGCTAGTATTAGCGGGAGGATAAATGAGCAGTTCTTC	CSASISGRINEQFF
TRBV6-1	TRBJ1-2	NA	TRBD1	TGTGCCAGCAGTGACCGACAGGGGGACTATGGCTACACCTTC	CASSDRQGDYGYTF
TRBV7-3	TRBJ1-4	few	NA	TGTGCCAGCAGCTTAGCGAGGGCAACTAATGAAAAACTGTTTTTT	CASSLARATNEKLFF
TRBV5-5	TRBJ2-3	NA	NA	TGTGCCAGCAGCCTACAGGTGTTGGCAGATACGCAGTATTTT	CASSLQVLADTQYF
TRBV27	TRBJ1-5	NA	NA	TGTGCCAGCGGATCAATACAGGGTCTAAATCAGCCCCAGCATTTT	CASGSIQGLNQPQHF
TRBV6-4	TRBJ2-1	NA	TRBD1	TGTGCCAGCAGTGAGGGGCAGGGGGCAACGAATGAGCAGTTCTTC	CASSEGQGATNEQFF
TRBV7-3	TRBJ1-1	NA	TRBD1	TGTGCCAGCAGCTCCAAACAGGGGGCAGTCACTGAAGCTTTCTTT	CASSSKQGAVTEAFF
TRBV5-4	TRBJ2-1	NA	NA	TGTGCCAGCAGATCTGGAGGGCGCGGAACAAGTTTGGATGAGCAGTTCTTC	CASRSGGRGTSLDEQFF